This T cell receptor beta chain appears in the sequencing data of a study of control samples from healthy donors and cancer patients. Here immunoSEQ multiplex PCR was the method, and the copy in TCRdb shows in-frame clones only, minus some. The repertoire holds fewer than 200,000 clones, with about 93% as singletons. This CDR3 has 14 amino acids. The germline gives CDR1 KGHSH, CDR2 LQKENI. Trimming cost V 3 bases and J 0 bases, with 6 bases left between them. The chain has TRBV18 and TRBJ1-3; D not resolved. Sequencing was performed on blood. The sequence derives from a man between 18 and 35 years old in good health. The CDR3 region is CASSPTDSGNTIYF. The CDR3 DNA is TGTGCCAGCTCACCGACGGACTCTGGAAACACCATATATTTT.